These 8 T cell receptor beta chains were sequenced from one sample in a study of early T cells in non-severe SARS-CoV-2 infection. Each CDR3 protein gets one entry after TCRdb re-called the 5' RACE reads with MiXCR. The sample lists tens of thousands of distinct CDR3 sequences; roughly 4.5% were seen once. Source material: whole blood. Receptor source: an adult who was a healthcare worker with PCR-confirmed SARS-CoV-2 infection or an uninfected control (not recorded which).

This clonotype was counted a few times. The chain links TRBV12-3 or TRBV12-4 to TRBJ2-3; 7 nucleotides align to TRBD1. V trimming: 5 bases; J trimming: 4 bases; junction bases outside the gene matches: 6. The length of the CDR3 is 14 residues. CDR3 region: CASSPTGNADTQYF. CDR3 coding DNA: TGTGCCAGCAGTCCGACAGGGAATGCAGATACGCAGTATTTT.

This clonotype was picked up many times. V is TRBV20-1 and J is TRBJ2-3, with 13 bases aligning to TRBD2. Per the germline V gene, CDR1 is DFQATT and CDR2 is SNEGSKA (reference sequence). V trimming: 6 bases; J trimming: 0 bases; junction bases outside the gene matches: 15. There are 19 residues in the CDR3. The CDR3 spells CSAPRGRLAGGSSTDTQYF. CDR3 coding DNA: TGCAGTGCCCCCCGGGGGCGACTAGCGGGGGGCTCGAGCACAGATACGCAGTATTTT.

This clonotype has a handful of counts. This sequence joins TRBV5-5 and TRBJ2-6; a possible D gene is TRBD1 (6 bases). Germline V lookup: CDR1 SGHKS, CDR2 YYEKEE (reference sequence). This CDR3 comprises 16 residues. The V end was cut by 1 base, the J end by 2 bases, with 10 bases between. CDR3 DNA: TGTGCCAGCAGCTTGACGGCAGGGGCTGGGGCCAACGTCCTGACTTTC. As protein: CASSLTAGAGANVLTF.

The chain couples TRBV7-2 to TRBJ1-4; D unresolved. V lost 5 bases and J lost 5, with 12 bases in between. Germline V gives CDR1 SGHTA, CDR2 FQGNSA. The length of the CDR3 is 14 residues. The CDR3 DNA sequence: TGTGCCAGCAGCCCCCGAGGGAGAAATGAAAAACTGTTTTTT. It is translated as CASSPRGRNEKLFF.

This clonotype was counted many times. The rearrangement joins TRBV6-6 to TRBJ2-1; 9 bases match TRBD2. The V and J ends lost 2 bases and 7 bases, in that order; junction bases with no gene match: 9. The CDR3 has 16 residues. Germline lookup yields CDR1 MNHNY and CDR2 SVGAGI (reference sequence). The CDR3 DNA reads as TGTGCCAGCAGTTACATATGGACTAGCGAGGGGAATGAGCAGTTCTTC. It is translated as CASSYIWTSEGNEQFF.

The table lists this clonotype with many counts. In DNA form, the CDR3 reads TGTGCCAGCAGCTACCGGGACAGGGGAAGGTACGAGCAGTACTTC. Its translation is CASSYRDRGRYEQYF. The chain carries TRBV3-1 and TRBJ2-7; 10 bases fit TRBD1. The V gene end was trimmed by 5 bases and the J gene end by 4 bases; junction bases not matched to a gene: 8. The CDR3 runs to 15 residues. Germline assignment: CDR1 LGHDT and CDR2 YNNKEL (reference sequence).

This clonotype has a count of ten or more. The chain couples TRBV5-4 to TRBJ2-4, with a weak D call TRBD1 (5 bases). The germline CDR1 and CDR2 sequences are SGHNT and YYREEE (reference sequence). The length of the CDR3 is 14 residues. V was trimmed by 2 bases and J by 8 bases, leaving 14 bases between them. For the CDR3, the DNA is TGTGCCAGCAGCTTCTTTCAGGGCGCGGACATTCAGTACTTC. Amino acid sequence: CASSFFQGADIQYF.

The V gene is TRBV7-2, the J gene TRBJ1-6, with D unresolved. CDR1 and CDR2 from the germline V gene are SGHTA and FQGNSA. Trimming left V 1 base short and J 9 bases short, with 10 bases between. This CDR3 has 14 amino acids. In DNA form, the CDR3 reads TGTGCCAGCAGCTTAGGGGCAGGCAGTTCACCCCTCCACTTT. Residues: CASSLGAGSSPLHF.